This TCR beta chain was sequenced for a study of quantifying T cell responses using KT2 cells. Study overall: cDNA was made from DNase-treated RNA using alpha and beta constant primers. The second PCR ran as a qPCR until a predetermined fluorescence threshold was reached.

Only a few counts were recorded for this clonotype. Its antigen is currently unknown. An oligo carrying a UMI was ligated to the cDNA 3' end. An equimolar mix of RC1.1 and RC1.2 primed the beta chain across TRBC1 and TRBC2. TCRdb called the UMI-ligation and nested PCR reads again in MiXCR, with one record for every CDR3 protein. This sample has approximately 41,000 distinct CDR3 sequences; 15% to 20% occur once, and the top ten carry 43%. Germline V gene lookup returns CDR1 ENHRY and CDR2 SYGVKD. The CDR3 runs 12 residues. V shed 9 bases and J shed 1 base, with 9 bases lying between them. Points from the study as a whole: KT2 sequence counts showed saturation when very many KT2 cells were spiked in.

Known numbers of the T cell clone KT2 were added to PBMC. Fixed numbers of PBMC received varying amounts of KT2 cells. V is TRBV10-3 and J is TRBJ1-1; D is ambiguous. This receptor was identified in a human donor. Material for sequencing was PBMCs spiked with cells of the T cell clone KT2. The CDR3 protein is CAIADGNTEAFF. The CDR3 DNA reads TGTGCCATTGCTGACGGGAACACTGAAGCTTTCTTT.